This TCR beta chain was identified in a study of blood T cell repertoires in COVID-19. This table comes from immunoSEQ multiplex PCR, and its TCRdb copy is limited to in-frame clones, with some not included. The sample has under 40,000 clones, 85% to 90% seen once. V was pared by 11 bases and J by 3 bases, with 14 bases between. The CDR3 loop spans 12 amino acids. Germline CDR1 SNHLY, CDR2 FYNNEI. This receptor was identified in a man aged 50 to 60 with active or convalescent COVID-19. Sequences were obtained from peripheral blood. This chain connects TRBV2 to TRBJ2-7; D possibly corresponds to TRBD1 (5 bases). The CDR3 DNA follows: TGTGCCTGCTTCTTAGGGGACTACGAGCAGTACGTC. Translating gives CACFLGDYEQYV.